This T cell receptor (beta chain) was identified in a study of CD8+ T cells in alopecia areata. Germline CDR1 KGHSH, CDR2 LQKENI. There are 15 residues in the CDR3. TCR sequencing used cDNA made by reverse transcription of extracted RNA. Sequenced by immunoSEQ multiplex PCR; TCRdb stores in-frame clones only, minus some. Among hundreds of thousands of clones listed, 65% to 70% were seen once. This clone has only a few counts. One junction end disagrees with the germline gene, perhaps due to a read error. The specimen was CD4+ T cells sorted from blood, collected at week 0. This chain joins TRBV18 and TRBJ2-7, with 9 bases that match TRBD1. This TCR was sampled from a human donor with alopecia areata. CDR3 bases: TGTGCCAGCTCGCCACCGACAGGGGGGGTTAACGAGCAGTACTTC. Translating it yields CASSPPTGGVNEQYF.